This TCR beta chain was captured by sequencing in a study of identical twins. The study, taken as a whole, reports: Fewer insertions were carried by abundant cord blood beta clonotypes, but none was seen in memory repertoires. With monozygotic twins, out-of-frame TCR alpha sharing exceeded what models estimated.

Turning to this clonotype: Its target is unknown.

TCRdb re-analysed the 5' RACE reads in MiXCR, keeping a single row per CDR3 protein. The sample carries about 220,000 distinct CDR3 sequences, 6.5% to 9% recorded once. The same data also went into a second study, on yellow fever vaccine responses in identical twins.

This receptor was obtained from a woman between 18 and 29 years old in good health. The source material was CD8+ T cells sorted from blood.

This chain's CDR3 is CAISPIAGRGTDTQYF. CDR3 DNA sequence: TGTGCCATCAGTCCAATAGCGGGGCGGGGCACAGATACGCAGTATTTT. The chain joins TRBV10-3 to TRBJ2-3, with 8 bases that match TRBD2. CDR1 is ENHRY and CDR2 is SYGVKD in the germline V gene. CDR3 length: 16 residues. Germline trimming cut 5 bases from V and 1 base from J; bases unmatched to any gene: 8.